This T cell receptor (beta chain) comes out of a study of beta chain features in type 1 diabetes. The CDR3 spans 14 residues. Trimming removed 2 bases from V and 2 bases from J, with 7 bases in between. CDR1 and CDR2 (germline): SGHVS, FQNEAQ. The investigators reverse transcribed all of the isolated RNA, so they sequenced expressed TCRB transcripts. Profiled with immunoSEQ multiplex PCR; TCRdb holds only in-frame clones, not every one. This table has 900,000 or so clones, roughly 15% appearing once. The sequence was collected from a woman between 18 and 29 years old in good health. The sample taken for sequencing was naive CD4+ T cells from blood. The chain couples TRBV7-8 to TRBJ2-1; no clear D gene. The CDR3 sequence is CASSLMHPYNEQFF. DNA of the CDR3: TGTGCCAGCAGCTTAATGCACCCCTACAATGAGCAGTTCTTC.